Shown below are 8 T cell receptor beta chains from a single sample sequenced in a study of cytomegalovirus exposure and HLA in healthy donors. Primers included in the PCR were 60 Vbeta and 13 Jbeta primers. TCRdb's table, derived via immunoSEQ multiplex PCR, lists solely in-frame clones and lacks some. The data contain some 200,000 clones, over 65% of them singletons. The material sequenced was PBMCs. Every receptor here comes from a young woman in good health and CMV-seronegative.

CDR3 in amino acids: CASSLVVNTEAFF. The CDR3 region has the DNA TGTGCCAGCAGCTTAGTAGTGAACACTGAAGCTTTCTTT. The chain links TRBV7-9 to TRBJ1-1, with D unclear. The V gene lost 1 base and the J gene lost 0 bases, with 3 bases spanning the gap. Germline V gene data show CDR1 as SEHNR and CDR2 as FQNEAQ (reference sequence). This CDR3 spans 13 amino acids. Full variable domain (missing parts from reference TRBV7-9 and TRBJ1-1): DTGVSQNPRHKITKRGQNVTFRCDPISEHNRLYWYRQTLGQGPEFLTYFQNEAQLEKSRLLSDRFSAERPKGSFSTLEIQRTEQGDSAMYLCASSLVVNTEAFFGQGTRLTVV.

The chain employs TRBV30 and TRBJ1-1, with D maybe TRBD1 (6 bases). The CDR3 is made up of 12 amino acids. Trimming took 2 bases from V and 4 from J, leaving 8 bases between them. The germline gives CDR1 GTSNPN, CDR2 SVGIG (reference sequence). The CDR3 sequence is CAWSRGGTEAFF. The CDR3 nucleotides read TGTGCCTGGAGTAGGGGGGGCACTGAAGCTTTCTTT. Full variable domain (outside the CDR3, taken from reference TRBV30 and TRBJ1-1): SQTIHQWPATLVQPVGSPLSLECTVEGTSNPNLYWYRQAAGRGLQLLFYSVGIGQISSEVPQNLSASRPQDRQFILSSKKLLLSDSGFYLCAWSRGGTEAFFGQGTRLTVV.

This chain connects TRBV6-5 to TRBJ2-1; no reliable D call. Germline V gene sequence: CDR1 MNHEY, CDR2 SVGAGI. V shed 4 bases and J shed 1 base, with 11 bases lying between them. This CDR3 comprises 15 residues. CDR3 nucleotide sequence: TGTGCCAGCAGTTTATCTTTCGAGTCCTACAATGAGCAGTTCTTC. Encoded protein: CASSLSFESYNEQFF.

The chain uses TRBV28 and TRBJ1-2; 9 positions match TRBD1. Germline CDR1 reads MDHEN; CDR2 reads SYDVKM. The length of the CDR3 is 14 residues. V dropped 7 bases and J dropped 7; count of bases not matched to a gene: 10. The CDR3 sequence: CASITTGGGGGYTF. As DNA, the CDR3 is TGTGCCAGCATCACTACAGGGGGCGGGGGTGGCTACACCTTC.

The chain is built from TRBV27 and TRBJ2-2, with D maybe TRBD2 (5 bases). V was cut by 2 bases and J by 0 bases, with 7 bases left in between. The CDR3 runs to 15 residues. CDR1 is MNHEY and CDR2 is SMNVEV in the germline V gene (reference sequence). CDR3 sequence: CASSLRRANTGELFF. The CDR3 DNA follows: TGTGCCAGCAGTTTACGGCGGGCGAACACCGGGGAGCTGTTTTTT.

This chain uses TRBV27 with TRBJ2-2, with TRBD2 as a possible D gene (6 bases). CDR3 size: 14 residues. CDR1 MNHEY and CDR2 SMNVEV come from the germline V gene (reference sequence). Trimming took 8 bases from V and 4 from J, leaving 14 bases between them. The CDR3 coding sequence is TGTGCCAGCTCAAGGAGGGCTGGCACCGGGGAGCTGTTTTTT. Its protein product is CASSRRAGTGELFF.

The rearrangement links TRBV19 to TRBJ2-5; D gene unclear. The germline V and J ends were trimmed by 3 bases and 2 bases, with 13 bases remaining between them. Germline values: CDR1 LNHDA, CDR2 SQIVND (reference sequence). The CDR3 runs 15 residues. The CDR3 DNA is TGTGCCAGTAGTATTTCAACGCTCGGTCAAGAGACCCAGTACTTC. Its protein is CASSISTLGQETQYF. The whole variable domain, remainder taken from reference TRBV19 and TRBJ2-5, is DGGITQSPKYLFRKEGQNVTLSCEQNLNHDAMYWYRQDPGQGLRLIYYSQIVNDFQKGDIAEGYSVSREKKESFPLTVTSAQKNPTAFYLCASSISTLGQETQYFGPGTRLLVL.

The CDR3 coding sequence is TGCAGTGCTAGTTTTAGGGGCGAGCAGTACTTC. Protein product: CSASFRGEQYF. The rearrangement joins TRBV20-1 to TRBJ2-7, with a tentative D call TRBD1 (5 bases). Trimming stripped 3 bases from V and 6 bases from J, with 9 bases between. The CDR3 is 11 amino acids. Germline CDR1 is DFQATT and CDR2 is SNEGSKA (reference sequence).